This T cell receptor beta chain was recorded in a study of cytomegalovirus exposure and HLA in healthy donors. Points from the study as a whole: The majority of TCR sequences were rare, yet some public TCRs appeared in many donors. It was confirmed in vitro that a few of the CMV-associated chains were specific for CMV antigens.

Only in-frame clones appear in the TCRdb table, and some are missing; sequencing was by immunoSEQ multiplex PCR. Among 170,000 or so clones, around 82% were seen once, and the ten largest hold 2.5% to 3%. In germline, CDR1 is SGHDT, CDR2 YYEEEE. V was trimmed by 0 bases and J by 6 bases, leaving 7 bases between them. This CDR3 is built from 13 residues. Worth noting for this clone: Its antigen is not identified.

Donors were drawn from the approximately 120-subject validation cohort, separate from the roughly 700-subject first cohort. The origin of this receptor is a woman between 18 and 30 years old in good health and CMV-seropositive. Sequencing used PBMCs. V gene TRBV5-6 combines with J gene TRBJ1-5, with D hard to call. CDR3 nucleotides: TGTGCCAGCAGCTTGGGGGGAGGTCAGCCCCAGCATTTT. Translated, it gives CASSLGGGQPQHF.